This T cell receptor beta chain came from a study of beta chain features in type 1 diabetes. About this clone: Antigen unknown.

Study findings and constraints: TCRB CDR3 length was moderately but significantly reduced in all four CD4+ subsets of Type 1 diabetes patients.

Trimming took off 5 bases at V and 7 bases at J, with 15 bases between the two ends. Germline V gene data show CDR1 as SGHRS and CDR2 as YFSETQ. The CDR3 loop spans 13 amino acids. Expressed TCRB transcripts were sequenced because the entire RNA isolate underwent reverse transcription. Libraries were prepared by immunoSEQ multiplex PCR; TCRdb keeps only in-frame clonotypes and omits some of them. The repertoire holds under 850,000 clones, with around 15% as singletons. A CD45RO/CCR7/CD25/CD127/CD95/CD27 panel sorted naive, central memory, regulatory and stem cell-like memory CD4+ cells. The sample comprised naive CD4+ T cells from blood. This chain uses TRBV5-1 with TRBJ1-2; D is uncertain. This TCR was recovered from a man aged 18 to 29 with type 1 diabetes. The CDR3 is CASSSTLAGGYTF. CDR3 coding DNA: TGCGCCAGCAGTTCGACCCTCGCTGGTGGCTACACCTTC.